A selection of T cell receptor beta chains follows, all from one sample in a study of radiotherapy plus CTLA-4 blockade in lung cancer. The method was immunoSEQ multiplex PCR; TCRdb's version includes in-frame clones alone and lacks a portion of them. The table has some 96,000 clones, approximately 86% seen once; the top ten hold 4.5% to 6%. The sample was peripheral blood, taken from a patient treated with radiotherapy plus ipilimumab. Receptor source: a human donor with non-small cell lung cancer that progressed on radiotherapy plus ipilimumab. Each CDR3 is given with its conserved first and last residue. D genes are given only for firm matches. Expanded clones are given a class, and other clones once, few, many or no size at all.

CDR3aa: CASSDMGRTYNEQFF; CDR3nt: TGTGCCAGCAGTGATATGGGGCGGACCTACAATGAGCAGTTCTTC; v_gene: TRBV25-1; abundance: .; j_gene: TRBJ2-1; d_gene: .
CDR3aa: CASSQVGSETFF; CDR3nt: TGCGCCAGCAGCCAAGTAGGTAGCGAGACGTTCTTC; v_gene: TRBV4-1; abundance: .; j_gene: TRBJ2-1; d_gene: .
CDR3aa: CASSVGGGVRGEQYF; CDR3nt: TGTGCCAGCAGCGTGGGAGGAGGGGTTCGCGGCGAGCAGTACTTC; v_gene: TRBV27; abundance: .; j_gene: TRBJ2-7; d_gene: .
CDR3aa: CASSLVTMGSVQYF; CDR3nt: TGCGCCAGCAGCTTGGTAACAATGGGTAGTGTCCAGTACTTC; v_gene: TRBV5-1; abundance: .; j_gene: TRBJ2-5; d_gene: .
CDR3aa: CASSNRGETQYF; CDR3nt: TGTGCCAGCAGTAACAGGGGGGAGACCCAGTACTTC; v_gene: TRBV27; abundance: .; j_gene: TRBJ2-5; d_gene: TRBD1
CDR3aa: CASSFAAGDAYEQYF; CDR3nt: TGCGCCAGCAGCTTCGCGGCTGGGGATGCCTACGAGCAGTACTTC; v_gene: TRBV5-1; abundance: .; j_gene: TRBJ2-7; d_gene: .
CDR3aa: CASSFEGSSREQFF; CDR3nt: TGTGCCAGCAGCTTCGAGGGATCTTCCCGGGAGCAGTTCTTC; v_gene: TRBV5-4; abundance: .; j_gene: TRBJ2-1; d_gene: .
CDR3aa: CASSVGLNSQFQETQYF; CDR3nt: TGTGCCAGCAGCGTAGGGTTGAACAGCCAGTTCCAAGAGACCCAGTACTTC; v_gene: TRBV9; abundance: .; j_gene: TRBJ2-5; d_gene: .
CDR3aa: CASSVGPNTGELFF; CDR3nt: TGTGCCAGCAGCGTAGGACCGAACACCGGGGAGCTGTTTTTT; v_gene: TRBV9; abundance: .; j_gene: TRBJ2-2; d_gene: .
CDR3aa: CASSPTGGTFGNNEQFF; CDR3nt: TGTGCCAGCAGCCCCACGGGGGGGACCTTCGGAAACAATGAGCAGTTCTTC; v_gene: TRBV4-2; abundance: .; j_gene: TRBJ2-1; d_gene: TRBD2
CDR3aa: CASSPHTSGDEQFF; CDR3nt: TGCGCCAGCAGCCCTCATACTTCGGGTGATGAGCAGTTCTTC; v_gene: TRBV5-1; abundance: .; j_gene: TRBJ2-1; d_gene: .
CDR3aa: CASSLDRGAGANVLTF; CDR3nt: TGTGCCAGCAGCTTGGACAGGGGAGCTGGGGCCAACGTCCTGACTTTC; v_gene: TRBV5-4; abundance: .; j_gene: TRBJ2-6; d_gene: TRBD1
CDR3aa: CASSFRGAGTYEQYF; CDR3nt: TGTGCCAGCAGCTTTCGGGGAGCGGGAACCTACGAGCAGTACTTC; v_gene: TRBV11-3; abundance: few; j_gene: TRBJ2-7; d_gene: TRBD2
CDR3aa: CASSPGQGWTPLHF; CDR3nt: TGTGCCAGCAGCCCGGGACAGGGGTGGACACCCCTCCACTTT; v_gene: TRBV5-6; abundance: .; j_gene: TRBJ1-6; d_gene: TRBD1
CDR3aa: CASSPGPFKDYGYTF; CDR3nt: TGTGCCAGCTCACCCGGGCCGTTCAAGGACTATGGCTACACCTTC; v_gene: TRBV18; abundance: .; j_gene: TRBJ1-2; d_gene: .
CDR3aa: CSVEEDGGSYEQYF; CDR3nt: TGCAGCGTTGAAGAGGACGGAGGCTCCTACGAGCAGTACTTC; v_gene: TRBV29-1; abundance: .; j_gene: TRBJ2-7; d_gene: .
CDR3aa: CASSPHAGGSETQYF; CDR3nt: TGTGCCAGCAGTCCCCACGCGGGAGGTTCAGAGACCCAGTACTTC; v_gene: TRBV6-6; abundance: .; j_gene: TRBJ2-5; d_gene: TRBD2
CDR3aa: CASSLASGPWDTEAFF; CDR3nt: TGTGCCAGCAGCTTGGCCTCGGGTCCGTGGGACACTGAAGCTTTCTTT; v_gene: TRBV5-4; abundance: .; j_gene: TRBJ1-1; d_gene: .
CDR3aa: CASSLFGGDEQFF; CDR3nt: TGTGCCAGCAGTTTATTCGGGGGCGATGAGCAGTTCTTC; v_gene: TRBV27; abundance: .; j_gene: TRBJ2-1; d_gene: .
CDR3aa: CASSGRPTGPQPQHF; CDR3nt: TGCGCCAGCAGCGGACGACCGACAGGCCCACAGCCCCAGCATTTT; v_gene: TRBV5-1; abundance: .; j_gene: TRBJ1-5; d_gene: .
CDR3aa: CASSELGLGESEQFF; CDR3nt: TGCGCCAGCAGTGAACTCGGACTAGGCGAGTCTGAGCAGTTCTTC; v_gene: TRBV10-1; abundance: .; j_gene: TRBJ2-1; d_gene: TRBD2
CDR3aa: CASSANEQFF; CDR3nt: TGTGCCAGTAGTGCTAATGAGCAGTTCTTC; v_gene: TRBV2; abundance: .; j_gene: TRBJ2-1; d_gene: .
CDR3aa: CASSLGPYNEQFF; CDR3nt: TGTGCCAGCAGCTTAGGTCCATACAATGAGCAGTTCTTC; v_gene: TRBV7-9; abundance: .; j_gene: TRBJ2-1; d_gene: .
CDR3aa: CASSNPSGTEYF; CDR3nt: TGTGCCAGCAGCAATCCGTCCGGGACAGAGTACTTC; v_gene: TRBV21-1; abundance: few; j_gene: TRBJ2-4; d_gene: .
CDR3aa: CASSMTGGRSEQYF; CDR3nt: TGTGCCAGCAGCATGACTGGCGGGAGATCCGAGCAGTACTTC; v_gene: TRBV7-3; abundance: .; j_gene: TRBJ2-7; d_gene: TRBD2
CDR3aa: CSVMMVGQGITYGEQFF; CDR3nt: TGCAGCGTTATGATGGTGGGACAGGGGATAACTTACGGTGAGCAGTTCTTC; v_gene: TRBV29-1; abundance: .; j_gene: TRBJ2-1; d_gene: TRBD1
CDR3aa: CASRKRGGEKDEQFF; CDR3nt: TGTGCCAGCAGGAAAAGGGGGGGAGAGAAGGATGAGCAGTTCTTC; v_gene: TRBV2; abundance: .; j_gene: TRBJ2-1; d_gene: .
CDR3aa: CASSLLGGAQETQYF; CDR3nt: TGTGCCAGCAGCTTGTTGGGCGGGGCCCAAGAGACCCAGTACTTC; v_gene: TRBV5-5; abundance: .; j_gene: TRBJ2-5; d_gene: .
CDR3aa: CASSEQGPRGEQFF; CDR3nt: TGCGCCAGCAGTGAGCAGGGGCCCCGGGGCGAGCAGTTCTTC; v_gene: TRBV10-1; abundance: .; j_gene: TRBJ2-1; d_gene: .
CDR3aa: CASSHEIRTGSPEAFF; CDR3nt: TGTGCCAGCAGTCACGAAATCCGGACAGGTAGCCCTGAAGCTTTCTTT; v_gene: TRBV7-9; abundance: .; j_gene: TRBJ1-1; d_gene: TRBD1
CDR3aa: CASSRQGSAYEQYF; CDR3nt: TGTGCCAGCAGCCGACAGGGTTCTGCCTACGAGCAGTACTTC; v_gene: TRBV2; abundance: .; j_gene: TRBJ2-7; d_gene: TRBD1
CDR3aa: CASSTRQPFYGYTF; CDR3nt: TGTGCCAGTAGTACGCGCCAGCCTTTCTATGGCTACACCTTC; v_gene: TRBV19; abundance: .; j_gene: TRBJ1-2; d_gene: .
CDR3aa: CASSPYPQTGGTYNEQFF; CDR3nt: TGCGCCAGCAGCCCTTACCCCCAGACAGGGGGAACCTACAATGAGCAGTTCTTC; v_gene: TRBV5-1; abundance: .; j_gene: TRBJ2-1; d_gene: TRBD1
CDR3aa: CASSQDMGRGGETQYF; CDR3nt: TGTGCCAGCAGCCAAGATATGGGCCGAGGAGGAGAGACCCAGTACTTC; v_gene: TRBV4-2; abundance: .; j_gene: TRBJ2-5; d_gene: .
CDR3aa: CASSYLTGGYTF; CDR3nt: TGTGCCAGCAGTTACCTCACGGGGGGCTACACCTTC; v_gene: TRBV6-7; abundance: .; j_gene: TRBJ1-2; d_gene: .
CDR3aa: CASSSEQGALGETQYF; CDR3nt: TGCGCCAGCAGCTCAGAACAGGGGGCCCTTGGGGAGACCCAGTACTTC; v_gene: TRBV5-1; abundance: .; j_gene: TRBJ2-5; d_gene: TRBD1
CDR3aa: CASSKGDRGLNEKLFF; CDR3nt: TGTGCCAGCAGCAAGGGGGACAGGGGGTTAAATGAAAAACTGTTTTTT; v_gene: TRBV9; abundance: .; j_gene: TRBJ1-4; d_gene: TRBD1
CDR3aa: CASSPTVGTPNFSGNTIYF; CDR3nt: TGTGCCAGCAGTCCAACGGTCGGGACACCAAACTTCTCTGGAAACACCATATATTTT; v_gene: TRBV27; abundance: .; j_gene: TRBJ1-3; d_gene: .
CDR3aa: CASSLEIADTDTQYF; CDR3nt: TGCGCCAGCAGCTTGGAAATAGCCGACACAGATACGCAGTATTTT; v_gene: TRBV5-1; abundance: once; j_gene: TRBJ2-3; d_gene: .
CDR3aa: CASMRKGGVNEKLFF; CDR3nt: TGTGCCAGCATGAGAAAAGGGGGTGTGAATGAAAAACTGTTTTTT; v_gene: TRBV19; abundance: .; j_gene: TRBJ1-4; d_gene: .
CDR3aa: CASSQTPGQPQHF; CDR3nt: TGCGCCAGCTCCCAAACGCCGGGTCAGCCCCAGCATTTT; v_gene: TRBV18; abundance: .; j_gene: TRBJ1-5; d_gene: .
CDR3aa: CASSPALAGDTGELFF; CDR3nt: TGCGCCAGCAGCCCGGCGCTAGCGGGAGACACCGGGGAGCTGTTTTTT; v_gene: TRBV5-1; abundance: .; j_gene: TRBJ2-2; d_gene: TRBD2
CDR3aa: CASSTGGFGYTF; CDR3nt: TGCGCCAGCAGTACAGGGGGCTTTGGCTACACCTTC; v_gene: TRBV5-1; abundance: once; j_gene: TRBJ1-2; d_gene: TRBD1
CDR3aa: CASSIGGNTEAFF; CDR3nt: TGTGCCAGCAGTATAGGGGGGAACACTGAAGCTTTCTTT; v_gene: TRBV6-6; abundance: .; j_gene: TRBJ1-1; d_gene: .
CDR3aa: CASSYSGTGSYGYTF; CDR3nt: TGTGCCAGCAGTTACTCCGGGACAGGAAGCTATGGCTACACCTTC; v_gene: TRBV6-6; abundance: .; j_gene: TRBJ1-2; d_gene: TRBD1
CDR3aa: CASSLGLTSGRYEQYF; CDR3nt: TGCGCCAGCAGCTTGGGTCTTACTAGCGGAAGGTACGAGCAGTACTTC; v_gene: TRBV5-1; abundance: .; j_gene: TRBJ2-7; d_gene: TRBD2
CDR3aa: CASSESSGYEQYF; CDR3nt: TGCGCCAGCAGTGAGTCGTCCGGGTACGAGCAGTACTTC; v_gene: TRBV10-1; abundance: .; j_gene: TRBJ2-7; d_gene: .
CDR3aa: CASLLGTPTGELFF; CDR3nt: TGTGCCAGCCTTTTGGGGACACCCACCGGGGAGCTGTTTTTT; v_gene: TRBV6-6; abundance: few; j_gene: TRBJ2-2; d_gene: .
CDR3aa: CASSTGQGASLSGYTF; CDR3nt: TGTGCCAGCAGTACGGGACAGGGGGCTTCTCTCTCTGGCTACACCTTC; v_gene: TRBV6-6; abundance: .; j_gene: TRBJ1-2; d_gene: TRBD1
CDR3aa: CASSLVRTGTYEQYF; CDR3nt: TGTGCCAGCAGCTTAGTAAGGACAGGAACCTACGAGCAGTACTTC; v_gene: TRBV7-8; abundance: .; j_gene: TRBJ2-7; d_gene: TRBD1